The T cell receptor beta chain under discussion was sequenced for a study of STAT5B mutations in CD4+ large granular lymphocyte leukemia. Assay used: immunoSEQ multiplex PCR; TCRdb lists only in-frame clones, some missing. This table holds about 45,000 clones, 70% to 90% found once. The CDR3 is 13 amino acids. The V gene lost 2 bases and the J gene lost 2 bases, with 7 bases spanning the gap. Germline-derived CDR1 and CDR2 are SGHTA and FQGNSA. The chain joins TRBV7-2 to TRBJ2-7; D unresolved. The sequencing sample was made of CD4+ T cells from blood buffy coats. This sequence originates from a human donor in good health. The CDR3 bases are TGTGCCAGCAGCTTAAGTGTAACCTACGAGCAGTACTTC. Translated, it gives CASSLSVTYEQYF.